This T cell receptor (beta chain) was captured by sequencing in a study of metastatic and nonmetastatic thyroid tumors. About the research overall: Across peripheral blood and tumor or nodule tissue samples taken from malignant and benign thyroid patients, the repertoires were compared with one another.

Treatment of any kind had been given to no patient before thyroid surgery. Whole-study findings and limits: Malignant thyroid tumors reportedly exceeded benign nodules significantly in TCR beta diversity, with the difference appearing in blood and tumor.

Using MiXCR, TCRdb re-called clones from the PCR reads. This sample yields roughly 19,000 clones, of which roughly 22% are seen a single time; approximately 5.9% belongs to the top ten. As for this clone: The antigen remains undetermined.

Looked up from germline, CDR1 is MNHEY and CDR2 is SMNVEV (reference sequence). This CDR3 spans 14 amino acids. V lost 3 bases and J lost 4, with 12 bases in between. The sequence derives from a female donor with papillary thyroid cancer or a benign thyroid nodule (not recorded which). Some clones in this sample may be carry-over from other donors' samples. The chain uses TRBV27 and TRBJ1-2; tentative D call: TRBD1 (5 bases). Material: tumor tissue. This CDR3 reads CASSLVGGTYGYTF. The CDR3 region has the DNA TGTGCCAGCAGTTTGGTCGGGGGTACCTATGGCTACACCTTC.